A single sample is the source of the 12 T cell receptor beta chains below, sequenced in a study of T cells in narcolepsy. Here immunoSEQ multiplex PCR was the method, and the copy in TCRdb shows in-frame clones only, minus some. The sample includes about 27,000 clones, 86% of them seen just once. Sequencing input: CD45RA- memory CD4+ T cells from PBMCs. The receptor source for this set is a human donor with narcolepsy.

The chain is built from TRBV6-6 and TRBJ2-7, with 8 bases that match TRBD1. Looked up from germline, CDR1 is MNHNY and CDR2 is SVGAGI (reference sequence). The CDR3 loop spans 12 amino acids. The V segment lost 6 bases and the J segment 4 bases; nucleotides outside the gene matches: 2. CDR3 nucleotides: TGTGCCAGCAGCACAGGGGGATACGAGCAGTACGTC. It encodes CASSTGGYEQYV.

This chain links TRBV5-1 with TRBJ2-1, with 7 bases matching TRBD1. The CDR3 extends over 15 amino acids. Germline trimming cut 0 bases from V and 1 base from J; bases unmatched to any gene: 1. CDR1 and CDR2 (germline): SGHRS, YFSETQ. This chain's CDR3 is CASSLGGQSYNEQFF. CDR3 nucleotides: TGCGCCAGCAGCTTGGGGGGACAGTCCTACAATGAGCAGTTCTTC.

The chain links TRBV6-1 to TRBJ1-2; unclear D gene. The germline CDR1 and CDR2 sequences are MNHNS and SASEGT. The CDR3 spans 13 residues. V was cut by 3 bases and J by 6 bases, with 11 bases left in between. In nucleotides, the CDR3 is TGTGCCAGCAGTGAGGAACGTTACCATGGCTACACCTTC. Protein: CASSEERYHGYTF.

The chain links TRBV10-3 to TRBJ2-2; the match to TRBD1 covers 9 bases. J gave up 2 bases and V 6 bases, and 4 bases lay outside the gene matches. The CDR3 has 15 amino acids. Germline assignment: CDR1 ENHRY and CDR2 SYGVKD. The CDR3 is CAISGTGINTGELFF. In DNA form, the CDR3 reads TGTGCCATCAGCGGGACAGGGATAAACACCGGGGAGCTGTTTTTT.

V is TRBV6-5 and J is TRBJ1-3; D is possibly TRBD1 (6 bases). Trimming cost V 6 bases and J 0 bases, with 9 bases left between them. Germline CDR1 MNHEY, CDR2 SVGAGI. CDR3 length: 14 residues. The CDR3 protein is CASSRQASGNTIYF. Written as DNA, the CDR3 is TGTGCCAGCAGCCGACAGGCCTCTGGAAACACCATATATTTT.

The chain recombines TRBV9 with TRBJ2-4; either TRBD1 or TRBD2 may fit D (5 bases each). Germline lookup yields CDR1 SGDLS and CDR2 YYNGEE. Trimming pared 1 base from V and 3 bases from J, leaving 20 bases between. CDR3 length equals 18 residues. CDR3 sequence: CASSVKDPGTYGKNIQYF. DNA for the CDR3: TGTGCCAGCAGCGTAAAAGACCCTGGGACCTATGGCAAAAACATTCAGTACTTC.

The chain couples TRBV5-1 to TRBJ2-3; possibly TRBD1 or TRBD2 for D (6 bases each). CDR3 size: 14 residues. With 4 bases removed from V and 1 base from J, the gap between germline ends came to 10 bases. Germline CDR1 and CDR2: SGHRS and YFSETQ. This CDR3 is CASSRGAGTDTQYF. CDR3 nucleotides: TGCGCCAGCAGCAGGGGGGCCGGCACAGATACGCAGTATTTT. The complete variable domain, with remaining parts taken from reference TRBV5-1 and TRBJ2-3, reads KAGVTQTPRYLIKTRGQQVTLSCSPISGHRSVSWYQQTPGQGLQFLFEYFSETQRNKGNFPGRFSGRQFSNSRSEMNVSTLELGDSALYLCASSRGAGTDTQYFGPGTRLTVL.

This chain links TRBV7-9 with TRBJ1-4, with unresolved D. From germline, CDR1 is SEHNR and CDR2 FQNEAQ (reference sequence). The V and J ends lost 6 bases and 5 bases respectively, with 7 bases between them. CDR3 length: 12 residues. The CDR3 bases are TGTGCCAGCAGTCTCACGAATGAAAAACTGTTTTTT. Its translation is CASSLTNEKLFF. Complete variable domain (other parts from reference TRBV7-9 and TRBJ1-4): DTGVSQNPRHKITKRGQNVTFRCDPISEHNRLYWYRQTLGQGPEFLTYFQNEAQLEKSRLLSDRFSAERPKGSFSTLEIQRTEQGDSAMYLCASSLTNEKLFFGSGTQLSVL.

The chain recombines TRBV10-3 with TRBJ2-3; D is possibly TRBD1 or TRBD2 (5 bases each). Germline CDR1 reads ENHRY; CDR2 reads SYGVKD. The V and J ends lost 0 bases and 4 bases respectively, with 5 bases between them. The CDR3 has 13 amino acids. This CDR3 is CAISESGADTQYF. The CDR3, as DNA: TGTGCCATCAGTGAGTCGGGGGCAGATACGCAGTATTTT.

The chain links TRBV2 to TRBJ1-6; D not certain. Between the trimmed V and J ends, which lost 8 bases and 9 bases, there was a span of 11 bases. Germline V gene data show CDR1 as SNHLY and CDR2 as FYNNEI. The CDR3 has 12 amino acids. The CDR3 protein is CASHRGGSPLHF. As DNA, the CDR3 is TGTGCCAGCCACCGGGGAGGTTCACCCCTCCACTTT.

The CDR3 DNA sequence: TGCGCCAGCAGCCCCGGGGGGCCCTCCTACAATGAGCAGTTCTTC. Residues: CASSPGGPSYNEQFF. V usage is TRBV5-1 and J usage is TRBJ2-1; maybe TRBD2 (7 bases). V was pared by 4 bases and J by 0 bases, with 11 bases between. This CDR3 has 15 amino acids. The V gene's germline CDR1 is SGHRS and CDR2 YFSETQ.

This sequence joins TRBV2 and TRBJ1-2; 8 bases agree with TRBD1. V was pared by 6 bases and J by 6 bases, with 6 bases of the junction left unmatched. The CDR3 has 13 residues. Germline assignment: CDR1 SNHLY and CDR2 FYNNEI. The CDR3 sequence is CASSRQGFDGYTF. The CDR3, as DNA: TGTGCCAGCAGCCGACAGGGGTTTGATGGCTACACCTTC.